This T cell receptor (beta chain) was obtained from a study of blood T cell repertoires in COVID-19. About the study: The United States, Italy and Spain supplied acute and convalescent COVID-19 samples. T cells, B-cell-depleted T cells, or PBMCs supplied cDNA or gDNA.

This clone came up a few times. In the original processing: Amplifying reference gene primers gave estimates of nucleated cell counts. The method was immunoSEQ multiplex PCR; TCRdb's version includes in-frame clones alone and lacks a portion of them. V, J and clone size are those of that table, while D and trimming were read from the DNA. The repertoire holds roughly 100,000 clones, 70% to 75% seen once, with approximately 0.88% in the top ten. This CDR3 spans 15 amino acids. Trimming cost V 3 bases and J 5 bases; bases outside gene matches: 8. Germline assignment: CDR1 SGHDT and CDR2 YYEEEE. The chain is built from TRBV5-6 and TRBJ1-1; 9 bases map to TRBD1. Input material: peripheral blood. The sequence was obtained from a human donor with acute or convalescent COVID-19. The donor label of this sample is uncertain. CDR3 residues: CASSWMTGGPTEAFF. In nucleotides, the CDR3 is TGTGCCAGCAGCTGGATGACAGGGGGTCCGACTGAAGCTTTCTTT. The full variable domain, rest sourced from reference TRBV5-6 and TRBJ1-1, is DAGVTQSPTHLIKTRGQQVTLRCSPKSGHDTVSWYQQALGQGPQFIFQYYEEEERQRGNFPDRFSGHQFPNYSSELNVNALLLGDSALYLCASSWMTGGPTEAFFGQGTRLTVV.